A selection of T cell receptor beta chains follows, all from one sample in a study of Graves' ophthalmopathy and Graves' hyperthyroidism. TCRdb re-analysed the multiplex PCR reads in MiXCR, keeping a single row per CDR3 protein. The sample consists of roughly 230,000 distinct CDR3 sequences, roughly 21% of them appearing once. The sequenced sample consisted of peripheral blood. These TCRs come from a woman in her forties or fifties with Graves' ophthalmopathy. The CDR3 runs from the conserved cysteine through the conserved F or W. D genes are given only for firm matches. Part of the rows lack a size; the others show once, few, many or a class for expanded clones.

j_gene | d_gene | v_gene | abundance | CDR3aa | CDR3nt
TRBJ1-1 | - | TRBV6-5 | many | CASSYGRGRMNTEAFF | TGTGCCAGCAGTTACGGCCGCGGACGGATGAACACTGAAGCTTTCTTT
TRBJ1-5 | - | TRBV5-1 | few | CASSPGWDQPQHF | TGCGCCAGCAGCCCGGGGTGGGATCAGCCCCAGCATTTT
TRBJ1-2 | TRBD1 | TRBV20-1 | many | CSARIFDRVYGYTF | TGCAGTGCTAGAATTTTCGACAGGGTATATGGCTACACCTTC
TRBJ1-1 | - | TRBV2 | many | CASSVSGTEAFF | TGTGCCAGCAGTGTTTCGGGCACTGAAGCTTTCTTT
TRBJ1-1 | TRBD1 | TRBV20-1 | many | CSASTGTGRSMAFF | TGCAGTGCTAGCACCGGGACAGGGAGGTCGATGGCTTTCTTT
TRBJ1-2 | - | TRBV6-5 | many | CASSYDGGLYGYTF | TGTGCCAGCAGTTACGATGGAGGGTTGTACGGCTACACCTTC
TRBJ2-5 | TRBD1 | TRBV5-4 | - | CASSLFDRAETQYF | TGTGCCAGCAGCTTGTTTGACAGGGCCGAGACCCAGTACTTC
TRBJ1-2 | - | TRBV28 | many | CASSLIQGANYGYTF | TGTGCCAGCAGTCTAATACAGGGCGCTAACTATGGCTACACCTTC
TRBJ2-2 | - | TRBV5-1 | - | CASSQTPRATNTGELFF | TGCGCCAGCAGCCAGACCCCCAGGGCGACGAACACCGGGGAGCTGTTTTTT
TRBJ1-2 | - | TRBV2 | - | CASSYFGTDGYTF | TGTGCCAGCAGCTACTTCGGGACGGATGGCTACACCTTC
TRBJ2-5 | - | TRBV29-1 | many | CSVEEVGETQYF | TGCAGCGTTGAAGAAGTGGGGGAGACCCAGTACTTC
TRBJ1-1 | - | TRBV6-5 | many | CASSTWGGTEAFF | TGTGCCAGCAGTACCTGGGGCGGGACTGAAGCTTTCTTT
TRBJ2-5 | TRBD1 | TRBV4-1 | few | CASSQYRGETQYF | TGCGCCAGCAGCCAATACAGGGGAGAGACCCAGTACTTC
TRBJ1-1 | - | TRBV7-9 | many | CASRPIERGTEAFF | TGTGCCAGCAGGCCCATTGAAAGGGGCACTGAAGCTTTCTTT
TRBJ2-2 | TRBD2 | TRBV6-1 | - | CARETSGSWAGELFF | TGTGCCAGGGAGACTAGCGGGAGTTGGGCCGGGGAGCTGTTTTTT
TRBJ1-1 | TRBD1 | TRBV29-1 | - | CSVATGVEAFF | TGCAGCGTAGCTACAGGGGTTGAAGCTTTCTTT
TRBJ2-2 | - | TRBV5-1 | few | CASSPQTGYTGELFF | TGCGCCAGCAGCCCCCAGACGGGTTACACCGGGGAGCTGTTTTTT
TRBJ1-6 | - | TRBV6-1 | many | CASSLETNSPLHF | TGTGCCAGCTCCCTGGAGACAAATTCACCCCTCCACTTT
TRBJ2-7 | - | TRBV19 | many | CASSIDLDSYEQYF | TGTGCCAGTAGTATAGATCTGGACTCCTACGAGCAGTACTTC
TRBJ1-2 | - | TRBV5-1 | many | CASSPDAVSGYTF | TGCGCCAGCAGCCCCGACGCGGTGAGCGGCTACACCTTC
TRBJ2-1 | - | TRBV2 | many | CASSPSRGMNNEQFF | TGTGCCAGCAGCCCGAGTCGGGGAATGAACAATGAGCAGTTCTTC
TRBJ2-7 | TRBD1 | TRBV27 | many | CASSSQGATYEQYF | TGTGCCAGCAGTTCTCAGGGGGCAACCTACGAGCAGTACTTC
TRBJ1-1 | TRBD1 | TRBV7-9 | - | CASSWMTGTNTEAFF | TGTGCCAGCAGCTGGATGACAGGGACGAACACTGAAGCTTTCTTT
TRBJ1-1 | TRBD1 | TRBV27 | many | CASRQGITEAFF | TGTGCCAGCAGACAGGGGATCACTGAAGCTTTCTTT
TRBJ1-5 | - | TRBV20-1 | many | CSARGRTGNQPQHF | TGCAGTGCTAGAGGTCGGACAGGCAATCAGCCCCAGCATTTT
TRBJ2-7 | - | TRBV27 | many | CASSSNIAGYEQYF | TGTGCCAGCAGTTCCAACATAGCCGGGTACGAGCAGTACTTC
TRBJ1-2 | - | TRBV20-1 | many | CSARDRGRRPGGYTF | TGCAGTGCTAGAGATCGGGGCAGGAGGCCTGGTGGCTACACCTTC
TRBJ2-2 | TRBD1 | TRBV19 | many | CASSMWASRGPGATGELFF | TGTGCCAGTAGTATGTGGGCCAGCAGGGGGCCCGGGGCCACCGGGGAGCTGTTTTTT
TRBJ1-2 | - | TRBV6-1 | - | CASTRGGEANYGYTF | TGTGCCAGCACTCGAGGGGGGGAAGCTAACTATGGCTACACCTTC
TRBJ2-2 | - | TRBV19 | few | CASSSRRDPNTGELFF | TGTGCCAGTAGTAGTCGGCGGGACCCGAACACCGGGGAGCTGTTTTTT
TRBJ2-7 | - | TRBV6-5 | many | CASRLVSTYEQYF | TGTGCCAGCAGGTTAGTCTCTACCTACGAGCAGTACTTC
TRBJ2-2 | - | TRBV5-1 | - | CASSLAGGTSTGELFF | TGCGCCAGCAGCTTGGCCGGGGGCACCTCCACCGGGGAGCTGTTTTTT
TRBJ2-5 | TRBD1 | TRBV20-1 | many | CSVTRTGQETQYF | TGCAGTGTTACAAGGACAGGGCAAGAGACCCAGTACTTC
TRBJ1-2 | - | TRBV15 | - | CATSSPTTSYGYTF | TGTGCCACCAGCAGTCCCACAACTTCCTATGGCTACACCTTC
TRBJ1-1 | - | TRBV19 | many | CASSPWWGNTEAFF | TGTGCCAGTAGCCCTTGGTGGGGGAACACTGAAGCTTTCTTT
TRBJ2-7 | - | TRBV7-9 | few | CASAPVGGSYEQYF | TGTGCCAGCGCCCCCGTAGGGGGCTCCTACGAGCAGTACTTC
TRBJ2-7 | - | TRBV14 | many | CASSQDLAGEQYF | TGTGCCAGCAGCCAAGATCTGGCGGGGGAGCAGTACTTC
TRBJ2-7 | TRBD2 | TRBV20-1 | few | CSARGTSGRALYF | TGCAGTGCTAGAGGGACTAGCGGGAGGGCCCTGTACTTC
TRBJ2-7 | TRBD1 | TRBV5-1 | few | CASMGQGTEEQYF | TGCGCCAGTATGGGACAGGGAACGGAGGAGCAGTACTTC
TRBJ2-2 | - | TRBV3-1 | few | CASSLRAGYTGELFF | TGTGCCAGCAGCCTCCGCGCGGGATACACCGGGGAGCTGTTTTTT
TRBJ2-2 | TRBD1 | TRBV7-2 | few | CASSLGPGGAGELFF | TGTGCCAGCAGCTTAGGGCCAGGGGGAGCCGGGGAGCTGTTTTTT